These 13 T cell receptor beta chains originate from one sample sequenced in a study of tumor-infiltrating lymphocytes in primary liver carcinoma. Constant-region priming of roughly 490 ng total RNA yielded TCR beta cDNA. Generation of the TCR beta libraries relied on three nested multiplex PCR rounds using slightly modified ARM-PCR. Running 9 to 11 cycles apiece, the first two PCR rounds relied on TRBV1-TRBV30 forward primers together with a C-beta reverse primer. TCRdb fed the multiplex PCR reads into MiXCR, producing one record per CDR3 protein. The sample holds 99,000 or so distinct CDR3 sequences, approximately 71% seen once. Extraction of RNA together with DNA used about 18-31 mg of unsorted bulk tissue. What was sequenced was liver tumor tissue from sampling region 5. Documented subset: tumor region T5, tumor centre. Every receptor here comes from a woman between 55 and 75 years old with primary liver carcinoma and hepatitis B virus infection.

On this clonotype itself: A read error may produce the germline difference seen at one junction end. The J gene is TRBJ2-4, the V gene TRBV11-3; D remains unclear. From germline, CDR1 is SGHNT and CDR2 YENEEA. This CDR3 is 16 amino acids long. CDR3 coding DNA: TGTGCCAGCAGGTTAGACGTTCAGATAGCCAGAAACATTCAGTACTTC. Translation: CASRLDVQIARNIQYF.

Comments on this clonotype: The junction and the germline gene differ at one end; a read error may be behind it. The rearrangement joins TRBV11-3 to TRBJ2-1, with 7 positions matching TRBD2. This CDR3 is built from 17 residues. Germline V gives CDR1 SGHNT, CDR2 YENEEA. The CDR3 nucleotides are TGTGCCAGCAGCCTAGGTCGGGAGGAGTGGGGTGTCGATGATCAGTTCTTC. It encodes CASSLGREEWGVDDQFF.

Details on this clonotype: This CDR3 fails to terminate in the conserved phenylalanine or tryptophan, so it likely reflects a read error. This rearrangement joins TRBV29-1 to TRBJ2-1; 10 bases line up with TRBD2. The CDR3 spans 14 residues. Germline V gene sequence: CDR1 SQVTM, CDR2 ANQGSEA. V was pared by 1 base and J by 5 bases, with 2 bases of the junction left unmatched. Written as DNA, the CDR3 is TGCAGCGTTGAAGGGACTAGCGGACACAATGAGCAGTTCCTC. Its translation is CSVEGTSGHNEQFL.

A word on this clonotype: One end of the junction is discordant with germline, which a read error may explain. The rearrangement links TRBV12-3 or TRBV12-4 to TRBJ2-3; 7 bases agree with TRBD2. The CDR3 sequence is 16 residues long. CDR3: CASSLGYGGITDTQYF. The CDR3 DNA reads TGTGCCAGCAGTTTAGGGTACGGGGGGATCACAGATACTCAGTATTTT.

Comments on this clonotype: The junction and the germline gene differ at one end; a read error may be behind it. The chain links TRBV29-1 to TRBJ1-6, with a possible D match to TRBD1 (5 bases). The CDR3 spans 13 residues. Germline CDR1 is SQVTM and CDR2 is ANQGSEA. The chain's CDR3 is CSAGHGGNSTLHF. For the CDR3, the DNA is TGCAGTGCCGGACATGGTGGGAATTCAACCCTCCACTTT. Drawing the rest from reference TRBV29-1 and TRBJ1-6, the complete variable domain is SAVISQKPSRDICQRGTSLTIQCQVDSQVTMMFWYRQQPGQSLTLIATANQGSEATYESGFVIDKFPISRPNLTFSTLTVSNMSPEDSSIYLCSAGHGGNSTLHFGNGTRLTVT.

CDR3 residues: CASSPMRGGGRIGRYNEQFF. CDR3 DNA: TGTGCCAGCAGCCCAATGAGGGGGGGCGGGAGGATTGGGAGGTACAATGAGCAGTTCTTC. This chain connects TRBV28 to TRBJ2-1; TRBD2 agrees at 8 bases. This CDR3 has 20 amino acids. From germline, CDR1 is MDHEN and CDR2 SYDVKM. V trimming: 6 bases; J trimming: 4 bases; junction bases outside the gene matches: 23.

The chain has TRBV14 and TRBJ2-7, with D possibly matching TRBD1 (6 bases). This CDR3 is 15 amino acids long. Per germline, CDR1 SGHDN and CDR2 FVKESK. The ends were cut back, 9 bases at V and 3 bases at J, with 21 bases in the middle. The CDR3 reads CASILGARFCYEQYF. As DNA, the CDR3 is TGTGCCAGTATCCTGGGGGCTAGATTCTGCTACGAGCAGTACTTC.

As for this clonotype: A read error is likely, as this CDR3 ends without the conserved phenylalanine or tryptophan. This chain's CDR3 is CASRRTGGSENIQYL. The CDR3 coding sequence is TGTGCCAGTAGGCGGACAGGGGGTTCAGAAAACATTCAGTACCTC. V and J are TRBV19 and TRBJ2-4; 10 bases agree with TRBD1. Trimming took 6 bases from V and 5 from J; bases not matched to a gene: 7. The CDR3 runs 15 residues. Looked up from germline, CDR1 is LNHDA and CDR2 is SQIVND (reference sequence).

This clonotype was seen a single time. One end of the junction varies from germline; a read error may be responsible. CDR3 sequence reads: CSAKGHRMGINEKLFF. The CDR3 nucleotides read TGCAGCGCAAAGGGGCACAGGATGGGGATTAATGAGAAACTGTTTTTT. This chain uses TRBV29-1 with TRBJ1-4, with D possibly being TRBD1 (5 bases). The CDR3 totals 16 residues. Germline CDR1 SQVTM, CDR2 ANQGSEA.

This chain uses TRBV18 with TRBJ2-7, with D possibly matching TRBD2 (6 bases). V was trimmed by 5 bases and J by 10 bases, leaving 21 bases between them. From germline, CDR1 is KGHSH and CDR2 LQKENI. The CDR3 loop spans 14 amino acids. Here the CDR3 DNA reads TGTGCCAGCTCAGTTACTAGCTCTCTACGAGAACAGTACTTC. This gives the protein CASSVTSSLREQYF.

As regards this clonotype: Mismatch with germline at one junction end may stem from a read error. The J gene is TRBJ2-3, the V gene TRBV29-1, with 7 bases fitting TRBD2. CDR3 length equals 15 residues. Per germline, CDR1 SQVTM and CDR2 ANQGSEA. In nucleotides, the CDR3 is TGCAGCGTTGGCGGGGGACGTGGTAGCACAGATACGCAGCAATTT. Amino acid sequence: CSVGGGRGSTDTQQF.

In regard to this clonotype: A read error may account for a junction end that differs from germline. J is TRBJ1-5 and V is TRBV6-5; no clear D gene. Germline V gene sequence: CDR1 MNHEY, CDR2 SVGAGI. The CDR3 runs to 14 residues. CDR3: CASSRRIGNQLQHF. The CDR3 DNA is TGTGCCAGCAGTCGCAGGATAGGCAATCAGCTCCAGCATTTT.

On this clonotype: A much larger clone is a single base away; this may be a read error. The chain joins TRBV11-1 to TRBJ2-7; D is ambiguous. The CDR3 is made up of 13 amino acids. Trimming cost V 6 bases and J 1 base, with 10 bases left between them. From germline, CDR1 is SGHAT and CDR2 FQDESV (reference sequence). The CDR3 region has the DNA TGTGCCAGCAGGGGGAAGCAATCCTACGAGCAGTACTTC. Its translation is CASRGKQSYEQYF.